Included here is one T cell receptor beta chain sequence, with context. No cognate antigen has been identified for it. Base-call qualities are not available, and no considerably larger clone is one nucleotide away. During the collection period, no immune events, such as infections, were documented for the healthy donors. Time-dependent variance in a beta-binomial model of T-cell clone differential abundance was calibrated using healthy-donor blood repertoires as a training cohort. The training cohort was composed of some ten healthy donors, 3 female and 7 male. An age range of roughly 29 to 70 years, with an average of about 45 years, was recorded for the donors. Whole blood was collected from each healthy donor at three time points spaced about 14 days apart and obtained from a commercial supplier. For immunosequencing, genomic DNA was extracted from whole blood that had not been sorted. The sample is drawn from a study of identifying expanded T cells in peripheral blood (dated 2019 in TCRdb). Regarding the complete study: Four technical replicates, made by sequencing separate aliquots from the same pool of genomic DNA, were compared pairwise.

TCRbeta CDR3 regions were profiled with the immunoSEQ Assay using bias-controlled multiplex PCR amplification of genomic DNA. The study's own analysis went as follows. To quantify the absolute abundance of each unique TCRbeta CDR3 region, the sequences were collapsed and filtered. Differential abundance was tested with a binomial (Fisher-equivalent) model and with a beta-binomial model adding time-dependent variance fitted from healthy donors. Clones with fewer than 5 combined templates were removed, and a clone was called differentially abundant if the clone's Benjamini-Hochberg FDR was below 0.01. Beta-binomial variance was modeled as a function of total template count across the two samples using the form v = (b*log(k)+a)^2. Entries here come from immuneACCESS through TCRdb and include only in-frame sequences with V and J called. Some clones fail to appear in such tables; in the studies checked, an unresolved V gene covers under half of the shortfall, and the cause of the remainder is unknown. V and J calls and clone size are as listed in that table; D and trimming were resolved from the DNA. This sample holds more than 85,000 clones; about 85% were observed only once. Around 8.2% of the sample goes to the ten largest clones.

Broader findings and caveats from the paper: Across all healthy donors, variance in clone template counts between roughly 2-week samples was found to increase significantly with total template count. Across all healthy-donor time intervals, the beta-binomial model significantly cut both the number of clones called differentially abundant and the false-positive rate. The binomial model flagged around 1.2 differentially abundant clones between technical replicates, compared with about 17 over about 2 weeks and 18 to 20 over around 4 weeks. The authors expected biological variance in healthy repertoires might increase further over much longer intervals such as months to years.

V and J are truncated by 5 bases and 0 bases respectively, leaving an intervening sequence of 19 bases. From cysteine to phenylalanine, the CDR3 is 17 amino acids long. Of all the DNA, just the CDR3 is kept, 51 bases in frame from base 1. CDR1 and CDR2 were assigned from the germline V gene (reference sequence) as SEHNR and FQNEAQ. This sequence was found in a person aged 18 to 75 in good health. Sequencing input: blood. The chain is made from TRBV7-9 and TRBJ1-1; a tentative D match to TRBD1 spans 6 bases. The bases read TGTGCCAGCAGCCCTCTTTCCGCGACAGGTATGAACACTGAAGCTTTCTTT. This yields the protein CASSPLSATGMNTEAFF.